One and the same sample provided the 32 T cell receptor beta chains below, sequenced in a study of T cell changes during pregnancy in multiple sclerosis. The repertoire was sequenced with immunoSEQ multiplex PCR; TCRdb's copy has only in-frame clones and lacks some. The sample contains tens of thousands of clones, roughly 90% of which appear only once. This material consisted of peripheral blood, taken in the first trimester of pregnancy. These TCRs come from a female donor with multiple sclerosis, enrolled in a pregnancy study.

The V and J genes are TRBV6-1 and TRBJ1-2; TRBD1 agrees at 8 bases. The germline V gene has CDR1 MNHNS and CDR2 SASEGT. There are 15 residues in the CDR3. V trimming: 3 bases; J trimming: 5 bases; junction bases outside the gene matches: 8. CDR3 DNA sequence: TGTGCCAGCAGTGACGTGTATGGGACAGGTTATGGCTACACCTTC. Its translation: CASSDVYGTGYGYTF.

J is TRBJ2-3 and V is TRBV6-4, with TRBD2 identical over 11 bases. The germline CDR1 and CDR2 sequences are MRHNA and SNTAGT. V lost 3 bases to trimming and J lost 4 bases; unmatched junction nucleotides: 6. The CDR3 loop spans 16 amino acids. The CDR3: CASSEGTSGGPDTQYF. The CDR3 DNA reads TGTGCCAGCAGTGAGGGGACTAGCGGCGGTCCAGATACGCAGTATTTT.

This clone appeared a few times. This same CDR3 is encoded by further DNA sequences in the sample. This sequence joins TRBV5-1 and TRBJ2-3, with D perhaps TRBD1 (6 bases). This CDR3 is 15 amino acids long. CDR1 is SGHRS and CDR2 is YFSETQ in the germline V gene. The V end lost 0 bases, the J end lost 0 bases, and 8 bases lay between the germline ends. This CDR3 is CASSLVQGSTDTQYF. The CDR3 DNA is TGCGCCAGCAGCTTGGTACAGGGTAGCACAGATACGCAGTATTTT.

The rearrangement uses TRBV27 and TRBJ1-3, with a weak D call TRBD1 (5 bases). The CDR3 length is 15 residues. V shed 2 bases and J shed 0 bases, with 8 bases lying between them. CDR1 and CDR2 (germline): MNHEY, SMNVEV (reference sequence). The CDR3 reads CASSLSRVSGNTIYF. As DNA, the CDR3 is TGTGCCAGCAGTTTAAGCAGGGTCTCTGGAAACACCATATATTTT.

The genes are TRBV18 and TRBJ2-7, with TRBD1 matching 9 bases. Germline V gene sequence: CDR1 KGHSH, CDR2 LQKENI. V was pared by 3 bases and J by 4 bases, with 4 bases of the junction left unmatched. The CDR3 contains 14 residues. This CDR3 is CASSPGTGLYEQYF. The CDR3 DNA follows: TGTGCCAGCTCACCGGGGACAGGGCTATACGAGCAGTACTTC.

The rearrangement links TRBV21-1 to TRBJ1-3; TRBD1, as called in the table, went unchecked against the DNA. TRBV21-1 is given as a pseudogene. The CDR3 runs to 17 residues. The CDR3 nucleotides are TGTGCCAGCACCACCGAAAGAGACAGGCCCTCTGGAAACACCATATATTTT. The encoded protein is CASTTERDRPSGNTIYF.

The rearrangement joins TRBV28 to TRBJ2-7; TRBD2 aligns across 7 bases. CDR3 length: 15 amino acids. V shed 6 bases, J shed 2 bases, and the junction held 10 bases outside the gene matches. Germline-derived CDR1 and CDR2 are MDHEN and SYDVKM. This chain's CDR3 is CASRGGSSGTYEQYF. For the CDR3, the DNA is TGTGCCAGCAGGGGTGGTTCTAGCGGAACCTACGAGCAGTACTTC.

The V gene is TRBV5-1, the J gene TRBJ2-5, with 8 nucleotides matching TRBD2. Germline CDR1 and CDR2: SGHRS and YFSETQ. The CDR3 is 16 amino acids. V gave up 2 bases and J gave up 0 bases; unmatched junction bases: 6. CDR3 sequence (DNA): TGCGCCAGCAGCTTTGGTACTAGCGGATACCAAGAGACCCAGTACTTC. Its protein product is CASSFGTSGYQETQYF. Based on the CDR3 plus reference TRBV5-1 and TRBJ2-5, the full variable domain is KAGVTQTPRYLIKTRGQQVTLSCSPISGHRSVSWYQQTPGQGLQFLFEYFSETQRNKGNFPGRFSGRQFSNSRSEMNVSTLELGDSALYLCASSFGTSGYQETQYFGPGTRLLVL.

V is TRBV1 and J is TRBJ1-2. TRBV1 is noted as a pseudogene. The CDR3 has 14 amino acids. DNA of the CDR3: TGCACCAGCAGCCAAGGCGGAGCTAACTATGGCTACACCTTC. This sequence encodes CTSSQGGANYGYTF.

The V call is TRBV2, the J call TRBJ1-2; possibly TRBD1 for D (6 bases). The CDR3 runs 16 residues. CDR1 and CDR2 (germline): SNHLY, FYNNEI. The V gene lost 5 bases and the J gene lost 4 bases, with 20 bases spanning the gap. In DNA, the CDR3 is TGTGCCAGCAGTTTCTTTCAGGGAGAGGGGGTCTATGGCTACACCTTC. This translates into CASSFFQGEGVYGYTF.

The chain combines TRBV27 with TRBJ2-7; TRBD1 matches 8 bases. Germline-derived CDR1 and CDR2 are MNHEY and SMNVEV (reference sequence). The J segment lost 5 bases and the V segment lost 8 bases, leaving 11 bases of the junction unmatched. The CDR3 has 14 residues. The CDR3 nucleotides read TGTGCCAGCCGCCTGGCAGGGGGCTGGGACGAGCAGTACTTC. Protein: CASRLAGGWDEQYF.

The V gene is TRBV5-1, the J gene TRBJ2-1, with 10 positions matching TRBD2. Germline-derived CDR1 and CDR2 are SGHRS and YFSETQ. Trimming cost V 4 bases and J 7 bases; bases outside gene matches: 2. The CDR3 contains 13 residues. The CDR3 loop is CASSQTSGNEQFF. The CDR3 coding sequence is TGCGCCAGCAGCCAGACTAGCGGGAATGAGCAGTTCTTC.

The chain has TRBV5-1 and TRBJ1-5, with unresolved D. Trimming pared 3 bases from V and 4 bases from J, leaving 8 bases between. The CDR3 extends over 13 amino acids. Germline loops: CDR1 SGHRS, CDR2 YFSETQ. The CDR3 here is CASSSGRNQPQHF. The CDR3 DNA reads TGCGCCAGCAGCTCGGGGAGAAATCAGCCCCAGCATTTT.

The chain is built from TRBV7-9 and TRBJ2-6; D is undetermined. V lost 5 bases and J 4 bases, leaving 15 bases between the germline ends. Germline lookup yields CDR1 SEHNR and CDR2 FQNEAQ (reference sequence). There are 16 residues in the CDR3. CDR3 coding DNA: TGTGCCAGCAGCCAAGAGGTGGGTTCCGGGGCCAACGTCCTGACTTTC. Translating it yields CASSQEVGSGANVLTF.

The chain employs TRBV29-1 and TRBJ1-3; no definite D call. Trimming pared 2 bases from V and 0 bases from J, leaving 17 bases between. The CDR3 has 17 amino acids. CDR1 is SQVTM and CDR2 is ANQGSEA in the germline V gene. CDR3 sequence (DNA): TGCAGCGTTGAACCCTTGGAGGTGGGCAGCTCTGGAAACACCATATATTTT. Translated, it gives CSVEPLEVGSSGNTIYF.

The genes are TRBV5-1 and TRBJ2-3, with 11 bases that match TRBD1. The ends lost 4 bases at V and 2 bases at J; junction bases unmatched: 9. The CDR3 is made up of 17 amino acids. The germline gives CDR1 SGHRS, CDR2 YFSETQ. The CDR3 coding sequence is TGCGCCAGCAGCCGGCGCGGGACAGGGGGGCTCACAGATACGCAGTATTTT. Residues: CASSRRGTGGLTDTQYF.

V usage is TRBV6-5 and J usage is TRBJ1-1; D might be TRBD1 (6 bases). V was pared by 6 bases and J by 0 bases, with 8 bases between. The CDR3 loop spans 13 amino acids. Germline V gene data show CDR1 as MNHEY and CDR2 as SVGAGI. CDR3 nucleotides: TGTGCCAGCAGACAGGGAGTGAACACTGAAGCTTTCTTT. Its protein product is CASRQGVNTEAFF.

V and J are TRBV9 and TRBJ1-4, with 7 positions matching TRBD1. In germline, CDR1 is SGDLS, CDR2 YYNGEE. Trimming at V came to 3 bases and at J to 0 bases, leaving 5 bases not matched to a gene. This CDR3 is built from 16 residues. CDR3 sequence: CASSEGQFPTNEKLFF. Here the CDR3 DNA reads TGTGCCAGCAGCGAGGGACAGTTCCCAACTAATGAAAAACTGTTTTTT.

This chain connects TRBV5-3 to TRBJ1-4; TRBD1 might be the D (6 bases). TRBV5-3 is labeled an ORF, and its function is uncertain. This CDR3 has 16 residues. V was clipped by 4 bases and J by 0 bases, with 13 bases between them. The CDR3: CARSGQTHATNEKLFF. CDR3 bases: TGTGCCAGAAGCGGACAGACTCATGCAACTAATGAAAAACTGTTTTTT.

The chain uses TRBV9 and TRBJ2-5, with D unclear. The V gene lost 5 bases and the J gene lost 3 bases, with 11 bases spanning the gap. The germline V gene has CDR1 SGDLS and CDR2 YYNGEE. The CDR3 extends over 13 amino acids. The CDR3 protein is CASSLDWKETQYF. DNA of the CDR3: TGTGCCAGCAGTCTAGACTGGAAAGAGACCCAGTACTTC.

This clone was observed once. An end of the junction does not agree with germline; a read error may underlie this. The V call is TRBV7-7, the J call TRBJ2-5; the match to TRBD2 covers 7 bases. Germline CDR1 and CDR2: SSHAT and FNYEAQ (reference sequence). There are 16 residues in the CDR3. The CDR3 DNA reads TGTGCTAGCAGCTGGGGCCCTACTAGCGAACAAGAGACCCAGTACTTC. Its protein product is CASSWGPTSEQETQYF.

The CDR3 loop reads CASSEEGQGGQPQHF. DNA of the CDR3: TGTGCCAGCAGTGAAGAGGGACAGGGGGGTCAGCCCCAGCATTTT. The rearrangement links TRBV6-1 to TRBJ1-5; 11 nucleotides agree with TRBD1. V gave up 1 base and J gave up 6 bases; unmatched junction bases: 2. Germline lookup yields CDR1 MNHNS and CDR2 SASEGT. The CDR3 is 15 residues long.

V usage is TRBV28 and J usage is TRBJ1-2, with 8 bases identical to TRBD1. The J segment lost 7 bases and the V segment lost 3 bases, leaving 7 bases of the junction unmatched. Germline V gene lookup returns CDR1 MDHEN and CDR2 SYDVKM. The CDR3 is 14 residues long. CDR3 sequence: CASSLGQGASGYTF. The CDR3 nucleotides are TGTGCCAGCAGTTTGGGTCAGGGGGCGAGTGGCTACACCTTC.

The chain couples TRBV4-2 to TRBJ2-1; D possibly corresponds to TRBD2 (6 bases). This CDR3 is 16 amino acids long. Trimming cost V 0 bases and J 8 bases, with 17 bases left between them. Germline CDR1 LGHNA, CDR2 YNFKEQ. As DNA, the CDR3 is TGTGCCAGCAGCCAAGATCTGACTAGTGCGTCGGATGAGCAGTTCTTC. Encoded protein: CASSQDLTSASDEQFF.

The CDR3 loop reads CASSPGGGKSYEQYF. The CDR3, as DNA: TGTGCCAGCAGCCCGGGGGGCGGGAAATCCTACGAGCAGTACTTC. The chain links TRBV11-2 to TRBJ2-7; perhaps TRBD2 as D (7 bases). The germline CDR1 and CDR2 sequences are SGHAT and FQNNGV. Trimming removed 5 bases at V and 1 base at J, with 15 bases between. The length of the CDR3 is 15 residues.

The chain is built from TRBV5-1 and TRBJ2-2, with TRBD2 identical over 8 bases. From germline, CDR1 is SGHRS and CDR2 YFSETQ. The V segment lost 3 bases and the J segment 4 bases; nucleotides outside the gene matches: 20. The CDR3 length is 20 residues. The CDR3 loop reads CASSWIAGYVGSPTTGELFF. For the CDR3, the DNA is TGCGCCAGCAGCTGGATAGCGGGATACGTCGGTTCCCCGACCACCGGGGAGCTGTTTTTT.

V usage is TRBV28 and J usage is TRBJ1-1; D might be TRBD1 (5 bases). Germline V lookup: CDR1 MDHEN, CDR2 SYDVKM. V was cut by 9 bases and J by 0 bases, with 17 bases left in between. This CDR3 is 15 amino acids long. In nucleotides, the CDR3 is TGTGCCAGTATACAGGCGACCGGTGTGAACACTGAAGCTTTCTTT. The encoded protein is CASIQATGVNTEAFF.

The gene calls are TRBV10-3 and TRBJ2-3; 12 bases fit TRBD2. V was clipped by 2 bases and J by 6 bases; unmatched bases: 6. The CDR3 consists of 16 residues. Germline CDR1 reads ENHRY; CDR2 reads SYGVKD. CDR3 bases: TGTGCCATCAGTGAGAATTTACTAGCGGGAGGTGATACGCAGTATTTT. This translates into CAISENLLAGGDTQYF.

J is TRBJ2-7 and V is TRBV28, with 8 bases that match TRBD2. CDR1 and CDR2 from the germline V gene are MDHEN and SYDVKM. V was pared by 5 bases and J by 2 bases, with 8 bases of the junction left unmatched. The CDR3 contains 15 residues. The CDR3 sequence is CASSSTSGRAYEQYF. DNA for the CDR3: TGTGCCAGCAGTAGCACTAGCGGAAGAGCCTACGAGCAGTACTTC. Together with reference TRBV28 and TRBJ2-7, the CDR3 gives the full variable domain: DVKVTQSSRYLVKRTGEKVFLECVQDMDHENMFWYRQDPGLGLRLIYFSYDVKMKEKGDIPEGYSVSREKKERFSLILESASTNQTSMYLCASSSTSGRAYEQYFGPGTRLTVT.

V is TRBV5-1 and J is TRBJ1-2; 11 bases line up with TRBD1. Germline assignment: CDR1 SGHRS and CDR2 YFSETQ. CDR3 length: 19 residues. V lost 1 base to trimming and J lost 3 bases; unmatched junction nucleotides: 14. The chain's CDR3 is CASSLTGQGAIGYDYGYTF. CDR3 nucleotide sequence: TGCGCCAGCAGCTTGACTGGACAGGGGGCGATTGGCTACGACTATGGCTACACCTTC.

V usage is TRBV2 and J usage is TRBJ2-4; TRBD1 matches 9 bases. The CDR3 covers 13 residues. Germline V CDR1 and CDR2: SNHLY, FYNNEI. V shed 7 bases and J 6 bases; nucleotides not matched to a gene: 4. CDR3 region: CASMPDRGNIQYF. The CDR3, as DNA: TGTGCCAGCATGCCGGACAGGGGAAACATTCAGTACTTC.

The chain links TRBV7-8 to TRBJ2-5; TRBD2 matches at 10 bases. Germline values: CDR1 SGHVS, CDR2 FQNEAQ. This CDR3 has 14 residues. J was trimmed by 2 bases and V by 4 bases; bases with no gene match: 1. This chain's CDR3 is CASSWTSGQETQYF. CDR3 in DNA: TGTGCCAGCAGCTGGACTAGCGGACAAGAGACCCAGTACTTC.